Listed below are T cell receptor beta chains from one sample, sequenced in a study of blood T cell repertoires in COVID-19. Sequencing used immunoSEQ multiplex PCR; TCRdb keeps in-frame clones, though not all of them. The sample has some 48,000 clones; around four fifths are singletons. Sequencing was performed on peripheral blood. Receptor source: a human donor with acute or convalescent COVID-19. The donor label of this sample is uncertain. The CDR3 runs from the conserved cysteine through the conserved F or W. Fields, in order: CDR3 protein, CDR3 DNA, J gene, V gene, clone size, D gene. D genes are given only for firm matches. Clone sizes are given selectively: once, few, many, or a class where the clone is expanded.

CASSRGPSEAFF,TGTGCCAGCAGCCGAGGGCCATCTGAAGCTTTCTTT,TRBJ1-1,TRBV4-2,NA,NA
CASRAGTENSPLHF,TGTGCCAGCAGGGCCGGGACAGAGAATTCACCCCTCCACTTT,TRBJ1-6,TRBV6-5,few,TRBD1
CASSYGTGPYEQYF,TGTGCCAGCAGCTACGGGACAGGACCCTACGAGCAGTACTTC,TRBJ2-7,TRBV5-6,few,TRBD1
CASSLPFSERTDTQYF,TGTGCCAGCAGCCTCCCTTTTAGCGAGCGCACAGATACGCAGTATTTT,TRBJ2-3,TRBV2,NA,NA
CASSLQGSAGELFF,TGTGCCAGCAGCTTACAGGGGTCCGCCGGGGAGCTGTTTTTT,TRBJ2-2,TRBV14,NA,TRBD1
CSVMGGNGYTF,TGCAGCGTTATGGGGGGAAATGGCTACACCTTC,TRBJ1-2,TRBV29-1,NA,NA
CASSYFGYTGETQYF,TGTGCCAGCAGTTACTTTGGGTACACGGGGGAGACCCAGTACTTC,TRBJ2-5,TRBV6-2/TRBV6-3,NA,NA
CASSRQVNTEAFF,TGTGCCAGCTCACGACAGGTGAACACTGAAGCTTTCTTT,TRBJ1-1,TRBV18,NA,NA
CSVPTDTGELFF,TGCAGCGTTCCGACAGACACCGGGGAGCTGTTTTTT,TRBJ2-2,TRBV29-1,large,NA
CASSLNSPLRETQYF,TGCGCCAGCAGCTTGAATTCCCCACTAAGGGAGACCCAGTACTTC,TRBJ2-5,TRBV5-1,NA,NA
CASSKGQEIAYEQYF,TGTGCCAGCAGCAAGGGACAGGAGATCGCCTACGAGCAGTACTTC,TRBJ2-7,TRBV11-3,NA,TRBD1
CASSVEGFGADTQYF,TGTGCCAGCAGCGTAGAGGGGTTTGGGGCAGATACGCAGTATTTT,TRBJ2-3,TRBV9,NA,NA
CASQGLAGVPRLGDEQFF,TGTGCCAGCCAAGGACTAGCGGGAGTACCCAGACTCGGCGATGAGCAGTTCTTC,TRBJ2-1,TRBV11-3,NA,TRBD2
CATSDSGGEAQPQHF,TGTGCCACCAGTGATTCTGGGGGGGAGGCTCAGCCCCAGCATTTT,TRBJ1-5,TRBV24-1,NA,NA
CASTDRDFGGYTF,TGTGCCAGCACCGACCGGGACTTCGGAGGCTACACCTTC,TRBJ1-2,TRBV6-5,once,NA
CASSRIRDISNYGYTF,TGTGCCAGCAGTCGCATCCGGGACATCTCTAACTATGGCTACACCTTC,TRBJ1-2,TRBV7-9,few,NA
CASSRDRPPNTGELFF,TGTGCCAGCAGTCGGGACAGGCCCCCAAACACCGGGGAGCTGTTTTTT,TRBJ2-2,TRBV6-2/TRBV6-3,few,TRBD1
CASSPTTGTGGTEAFF,TGTGCCAGCAGTCCAACCACCGGGACAGGGGGCACTGAAGCTTTCTTT,TRBJ1-1,TRBV28,NA,TRBD1
CASSLVDRGGLGTQYF,TGTGCCAGCAGCTTAGTCGACAGGGGAGGTCTGGGGACCCAGTACTTC,TRBJ2-5,TRBV7-2,NA,TRBD1
CASSPPGTDTQYF,TGTGCCAGCAGCCCCCCGGGGACAGATACGCAGTATTTT,TRBJ2-3,TRBV4-2,NA,NA
CATSDPGGTDTQYF,TGTGCCACCAGTGATCCGGGAGGCACAGATACGCAGTATTTT,TRBJ2-3,TRBV24-1,NA,NA
CAWLTDSYLNGYTF,TGTGCCTGGTTAACGGACAGTTATCTTAATGGCTACACCTTC,TRBJ1-2,TRBV30,NA,NA
CASSTGLSSYEQYF,TGTGCCAGTAGTACGGGACTATCCTCCTACGAGCAGTACTTC,TRBJ2-7,TRBV19,NA,TRBD2
CSASFAPGQGHSYEQYF,TGCAGTGCTAGTTTCGCCCCGGGACAGGGACACTCCTACGAGCAGTACTTC,TRBJ2-7,TRBV20-1,NA,TRBD1
CASSFSGYYEQYF,TGTGCCAGCAGCTTCTCGGGGTACTACGAGCAGTACTTC,TRBJ2-7,TRBV7-2,NA,NA
CASSIGTDGDEQFF,TGTGCCAGTAGTATTGGGACAGATGGGGATGAGCAGTTCTTC,TRBJ2-1,TRBV19,NA,TRBD1
CASSIVTGLGPQHF,TGTGCCAGTAGTATAGTGACAGGCCTGGGGCCCCAGCATTTT,TRBJ1-5,TRBV19,NA,NA
CASSLVPSQGREQYF,TGTGCCAGCAGCTTAGTCCCTTCCCAGGGGCGTGAGCAGTACTTC,TRBJ2-7,TRBV13,NA,NA
CASSLHGQGAAGYTF,TGTGCCAGCAGCCTCCACGGGCAGGGGGCAGCTGGCTACACCTTC,TRBJ1-2,TRBV7-3,NA,TRBD1
CASSSQGQYSTEAFF,TGTGCCAGCAGCTCCCAGGGACAGTATTCCACTGAAGCTTTCTTT,TRBJ1-1,TRBV9,NA,TRBD1
CASSEFVFNQPQHF,TGTGCCAGCAGTGAATTCGTATTCAATCAGCCCCAGCATTTT,TRBJ1-5,TRBV6-1,NA,NA
CASTFTRTGYEQYF,TGTGCCAGCACCTTCACTAGAACGGGCTACGAGCAGTACTTC,TRBJ2-7,TRBV7-8,few,NA
CASSLNSGGANQPQHF,TGTGCCAGCAGCTTAAATAGTGGGGGGGCCAATCAGCCCCAGCATTTT,TRBJ1-5,TRBV7-6,NA,NA
CASSLRHEGYGYTF,TGTGCCAGCAGCTTACGCCACGAGGGCTATGGCTACACCTTC,TRBJ1-2,TRBV11-3,NA,NA
CASKWRDSTYEQYF,TGTGCCAGCAAGTGGAGGGACAGCACCTACGAGCAGTACTTC,TRBJ2-7,TRBV6-5,NA,NA
CASSLGGSGNTIYF,TGTGCCAGCAGCTTGGGAGGTTCTGGAAACACCATATATTTT,TRBJ1-3,TRBV5-4,few,NA
CASSSGGRTGNTIYF,TGTGCCAGCAGCTCAGGCGGGCGCACTGGAAACACCATATATTTT,TRBJ1-3,TRBV28,NA,NA
CASSRTGGFSYEQYF,TGTGCCAGCAGTAGGACAGGGGGATTCTCCTACGAGCAGTACTTC,TRBJ2-7,TRBV6-5,NA,TRBD1
CASSLEGRTGGRETQYF,TGTGCCAGCAGCTTAGAGGGGCGGACAGGGGGTAGGGAGACCCAGTACTTC,TRBJ2-5,TRBV7-2,few,TRBD1
CASRTSGSGNEQFF,TGCGCCAGCCGGACTAGCGGGAGCGGCAATGAGCAGTTCTTC,TRBJ2-1,TRBV5-1,NA,TRBD2
CASSLRDGNTIYF,TGTGCCAGCAGTCTCAGGGATGGAAACACCATATATTTT,TRBJ1-3,TRBV27,once,NA
CAISLPSGEQYF,TGTGCCATCAGCCTCCCCTCGGGGGAGCAGTACTTC,TRBJ2-7,TRBV10-3,once,NA
CASSLVARSSYNEQFF,TGTGCCAGCAGCTTAGTAGCGAGGAGCTCCTACAATGAGCAGTTCTTC,TRBJ2-1,TRBV13,once,NA
CASSSGTVAGNTIYF,TGTGCCAGCAGCTCCGGGACAGTTGCTGGAAACACCATATATTTT,TRBJ1-3,TRBV6-2/TRBV6-3,NA,TRBD1
CATSTRGPGSNEQFF,TGTGCCACCAGCACCCGGGGTCCAGGAAGCAATGAGCAGTTCTTC,TRBJ2-1,TRBV24-1,NA,NA
CASSAPGTSTYNEQFF,TGTGCCAGCAGTGCTCCCGGGACTAGCACCTACAATGAGCAGTTCTTC,TRBJ2-1,TRBV6-2/TRBV6-3,NA,TRBD2
CAGSRATNSHGYTF,TGTGCCGGCTCGAGGGCCACTAATTCCCATGGCTACACCTTC,TRBJ1-2,TRBV28,NA,NA
CATRGLLGDTIYF,TGTGCGACCAGGGGTCTCCTAGGGGACACCATATATTTT,TRBJ1-3,TRBV6-5,NA,NA
CASGTGRETQYF,TGTGCCAGCGGTACAGGGAGAGAGACCCAGTACTTC,TRBJ2-5,TRBV11-3,NA,NA
CASSAGQGANQPQHF,TGTGCCAGTAGCGCAGGACAGGGGGCGAATCAGCCCCAGCATTTT,TRBJ1-5,TRBV19,NA,TRBD1
CASSQSGGAADTQYF,TGTGCCAGCAGCCAAAGCGGGGGGGCCGCAGATACGCAGTATTTT,TRBJ2-3,TRBV5-6,NA,TRBD2
CASSPPGHEAFF,TGTGCCAGCTCACCACCGGGACACGAAGCTTTCTTT,TRBJ1-1,TRBV18,NA,NA
CASSLNGPGDTGELFF,TGTGCCAGCAGCTTAAATGGGCCAGGGGACACCGGGGAGCTGTTTTTT,TRBJ2-2,TRBV7-3,few,NA
CAWSVSLQYEQYF,TGTGCCTGGAGTGTATCGCTCCAGTACGAGCAGTACTTC,TRBJ2-7,TRBV30,NA,NA
CATSQDSRNQPQHF,TGTGCCACCAGCCAGGACAGTCGCAATCAGCCCCAGCATTTT,TRBJ1-5,TRBV15,NA,NA
CASSTRQANEKLFF,TGTGCCAGCAGCACGAGACAAGCTAATGAAAAACTGTTTTTT,TRBJ1-4,TRBV14,few,NA
CASSQTSGGVNEQFF,TGTGCCAGCAGCCAAACTAGCGGGGGCGTCAATGAGCAGTTCTTC,TRBJ2-1,TRBV3-1/TRBV3-2,NA,TRBD2
CASSLSVPQGSGGYTF,TGTGCCAGCAGTTTATCGGTCCCCCAGGGCTCTGGAGGCTACACCTTC,TRBJ1-2,TRBV27,NA,NA
CAPQGAQGQKAFF,TGTGCCCCCCAAGGGGCGCAGGGTCAGAAAGCTTTCTTT,TRBJ1-1,TRBV24-1,NA,NA